Only a few counts were recorded for the clone carrying this T cell receptor (beta chain). Antigen specificity is unknown. These data come from a study of T cells in Graves' hyperthyroidism and ophthalmopathy. Study-wide findings and caveats: The model identified upcoming ophthalmopathy a median approximately six months ahead of onset.

The CDR3 is 15 amino acids. The V and J ends lost 1 base and 3 bases respectively, with 12 bases between them. Germline V gives CDR1 LGHDT, CDR2 YNNKEL (reference sequence). TCR beta CDR3 sequences were amplified from RNA transcripts. HTBI primers drove first-round RT-PCR of the TCR CDR3. TCRdb passed the multiplex PCR reads through MiXCR, listing each CDR3 protein once. The data show fewer than 750,000 distinct CDR3 sequences, with 14% to 15% seen just once and roughly 4.5% held by the top ten. This sequence was found in a middle-aged woman with Graves' ophthalmopathy. The sample comprised blood. The chain recombines TRBV3-1 with TRBJ2-5; D unresolved. CDR3 DNA: TGTGCCAGCAGCCAAGGGCCACAGCCTGAAGAGACCCAGTACTTC. Translation: CASSQGPQPEETQYF.